The clone carrying this T cell receptor (beta chain) was observed at least ten times. Its matching antigen is unknown. The source of the sample is a study of regulatory T cells in long-lasting Graves disease. Overall study findings and caveats: Newly diagnosed patients had higher TCR diversity than persistent Graves' patients did.

Investigators prepared the TCR beta libraries by applying iRepertoire HTBI primers and Arm-PCR of CDR3 regions. TCRdb reprocessed the multiplex PCR reads via MiXCR and lists one record per CDR3 protein. The data show 400,000 to 550,000 distinct CDR3 sequences, about a sixth seen once. CDR3 size: 19 residues. Germline V lookup: CDR1 MNHNS, CDR2 SASEGT. Trimming removed 6 bases from V and 2 bases from J; junction bases left unmatched: 15. This sample's time point: newly diagnosed GD, antithyroid drugs for less than 3 months. Following extraction of RNA from PBMCs, that RNA was used to make the TCR library. The data were also submitted as part of a second study, on T cells in Graves' hyperthyroidism and ophthalmopathy. That investigation notes: Absent ophthalmopathy progression within 18 months defined stable Graves' hyperthyroidism.

Here the sequenced sample was peripheral blood mononuclear cells (PBMCs), taken at new diagnosis, from a patient treated with antithyroid drugs. The receptor's source is a woman aged 25-40 years with Graves disease. This chain links TRBV6-1 with TRBJ1-5, with 11 bases identical to TRBD1. The CDR3 DNA reads TGTGCCAGCAGCACAGTGCGGACAGGGGGCTTCCTTGGCAATCAGCCCCAGCATTTT. This translates into CASSTVRTGGFLGNQPQHF.